These 20 T cell receptor beta chains share one sample of origin, sequenced in a study of cytomegalovirus exposure and HLA in healthy donors. The PCR had 60 Vbeta and 13 Jbeta primers. The repertoire was sequenced with immunoSEQ multiplex PCR; TCRdb's copy has only in-frame clones and lacks some. The data hold about 130,000 clones, with more than 65% observed a single time. The specimen sequenced was PBMCs. These receptors were taken from a woman aged 18 to 35 in good health and CMV-seropositive.

The CDR3 nucleotides are TGTGCCAGCAGTTACGGTTGGAGCTCTGGGGCCAACGTCCTGACTTTC. Its translation is CASSYGWSSGANVLTF. The gene calls are TRBV6-5 and TRBJ2-6; unclear D gene. This CDR3 is built from 16 residues. With 2 bases removed from V and 0 bases from J, the gap between germline ends came to 8 bases. Germline V lookup: CDR1 MNHEY, CDR2 SVGAGI.

This chain connects TRBV5-1 to TRBJ2-3; no definite D call. CDR3 length equals 17 residues. Trimming pared 0 bases from V and 0 bases from J, leaving 14 bases between. From germline, CDR1 is SGHRS and CDR2 YFSETQ. The CDR3 region has the DNA TGCGCCAGCAGCTTGGGAGACATAACGTCTAGCACAGATACGCAGTATTTT. Translated: CASSLGDITSSTDTQYF. Filled out from reference TRBV5-1 and TRBJ2-3, the complete variable domain reads KAGVTQTPRYLIKTRGQQVTLSCSPISGHRSVSWYQQTPGQGLQFLFEYFSETQRNKGNFPGRFSGRQFSNSRSEMNVSTLELGDSALYLCASSLGDITSSTDTQYFGPGTRLTVL.

V and J are TRBV4-1 and TRBJ2-5; 13 nucleotides line up with TRBD2. The J segment lost 1 base and the V segment lost 4 bases, leaving 3 bases of the junction unmatched. CDR3 length equals 16 residues. Germline V CDR1 and CDR2: MGHRA, YSYEKL. The CDR3 protein is CASSPRTSGGQETQYF. The CDR3, as DNA: TGCGCCAGCAGCCCGCGGACTAGCGGGGGCCAAGAGACCCAGTACTTC.

This clone was seen only a few times. The rearrangement joins TRBV10-2 to TRBJ2-3; D is uncertain. Germline V gene data show CDR1 as WSHSY and CDR2 as SAAADI. The V end lost 0 bases, the J end lost 5 bases, and 12 bases lay between the germline ends. The CDR3 spans 15 residues. The CDR3 DNA reads as TGCGCCAGCAGTGAGTCTAGTTTTTTCTTAGATACGCAGTATTTT. Translating it yields CASSESSFFLDTQYF.

V gene TRBV6-5 combines with J gene TRBJ1-1, with D maybe TRBD1 (6 bases). Looked up from germline, CDR1 is MNHEY and CDR2 is SVGAGI. The CDR3 covers 14 residues. V was clipped by 0 bases and J by 4 bases, with 9 bases between them. The CDR3, as DNA: TGTGCCAGCAGTTACTCCGGGGGGCTCACTGAAGCTTTCTTT. Translation: CASSYSGGLTEAFF.

In its sample, this clone was seen a few times. This sequence joins TRBV10-3 and TRBJ2-3; 8 nucleotides match TRBD2. This CDR3 has 14 amino acids. The germline V gene has CDR1 ENHRY and CDR2 SYGVKD. V trimming: 10 bases; J trimming: 2 bases; junction bases outside the gene matches: 8. The CDR3 bases are TGTGCCACGAGAGCGGGGGACCACACAGATACGCAGTATTTT. Translated: CATRAGDHTDTQYF.

V is TRBV2 and J is TRBJ1-1; 8 nucleotides align to TRBD1. CDR1 SNHLY and CDR2 FYNNEI come from the germline V gene. The CDR3 has 12 amino acids. After removal of 3 bases from V and 10 bases from J, the junction contained 4 bases not matched to a gene. CDR3 DNA sequence: TGTGCCAGCAGTGACCCCAGGGGGCGAGCTTTCTTT. The encoded protein is CASSDPRGRAFF.

V usage is TRBV11-2 and J usage is TRBJ2-7; D not certain. V was clipped by 3 bases and J by 5 bases, with 5 bases between them. The CDR3 covers 11 residues. Per germline, CDR1 SGHAT and CDR2 FQNNGV. CDR3 DNA: TGTGCCAGCAGCTTTTTAGACGAGCAGTACTTC. It codes for CASSFLDEQYF.

The chain links TRBV6-5 to TRBJ2-3; 11 bases line up with TRBD2. The junction had 5 bases not matched to a gene; V was cut back by 6 bases and J by 6 bases. This CDR3 region has 14 residues. CDR1 and CDR2 from the germline V gene are MNHEY and SVGAGI. DNA for the CDR3: TGTGCCAGCAGACTAGCGGGGGCAGGGGATACGCAGTATTTT. It translates to CASRLAGAGDTQYF.

This chain links TRBV27 with TRBJ1-6; 8 nucleotides align to TRBD1. The CDR3 sequence is 16 residues long. The junction had 14 bases not matched to a gene; V was cut back by 6 bases and J by 10 bases. Per the germline V gene, CDR1 is MNHEY and CDR2 is SMNVEV (reference sequence). The CDR3 bases are TGTGCCAGCAGACCGATCAGGGGGCCTGCGGGGTCACCCCTCCACTTT. Residues: CASRPIRGPAGSPLHF.

The chain is built from TRBV28 and TRBJ1-3; 9 positions agree with TRBD1. Germline V lookup: CDR1 MDHEN, CDR2 SYDVKM. V was clipped by 3 bases and J by 1 base; unmatched bases: 4. The CDR3 has 16 residues. In nucleotides, the CDR3 is TGTGCCAGCAGTTTGCTACAGGGGGCATCTGGAAACACCATATATTTT. Its protein is CASSLLQGASGNTIYF.

The chain carries TRBV6-5 and TRBJ2-3; 9 nucleotides align to TRBD2. The CDR3 extends over 15 amino acids. Germline values: CDR1 MNHEY, CDR2 SVGAGI. J lost 1 base, V lost 2 bases, and 1 base had no gene match. CDR3 bases: TGTGCCAGCAGTTACCGCGGGGGGGGCACAGATACGCAGTATTTT. This encodes CASSYRGGGTDTQYF.

CDR3: CASTLTTRTGELFF. CDR3 nucleotides: TGTGCCAGCACCTTAACTACTAGGACCGGGGAGCTGTTTTTT. The gene calls are TRBV6-6 and TRBJ2-2, with a weak D call TRBD2 (5 bases). CDR1 is MNHNY, CDR2 SVGAGI, per germline (reference sequence). The CDR3 consists of 14 residues. Trimming removed 7 bases at V and 5 bases at J, with 14 bases between.

By sample fraction, this clone is medium-sized. The rearrangement links TRBV25-1 to TRBJ1-1; D remains ambiguous. Trimming took off 0 bases at V and 5 bases at J, with 13 bases between the two ends. The V gene's germline CDR1 is MGHDK and CDR2 SYGVNS. The CDR3 length is 15 residues. The CDR3 DNA is TGTGCCAGCAGTGAATACGCAGGACGAGGGACTGAAGCTTTCTTT. Translated, it gives CASSEYAGRGTEAFF.

The rearrangement uses TRBV29-1 and TRBJ2-7; the D gene is possibly TRBD1 (6 bases). The CDR3 runs to 12 residues. CDR1 SQVTM and CDR2 ANQGSEA come from the germline V gene. Trimming took 4 bases from V and 2 from J, leaving 9 bases between them. The CDR3 nucleotides are TGCAGCGTTGGACAGGAGACCTACGAGCAGTACTTC. It codes for CSVGQETYEQYF.

The chain has TRBV2 and TRBJ1-4; D gene uncertain. There are 15 residues in the CDR3. Trimming took 8 bases from V and 7 from J, leaving 20 bases between them. Germline V gene data show CDR1 as SNHLY and CDR2 as FYNNEI. The CDR3, as DNA: TGTGCCAGCTCTTACGGGAGGGATCAACGTGAAAAACTGTTTTTT. This gives the protein CASSYGRDQREKLFF. Full variable domain (remainder filled in from reference TRBV2 and TRBJ1-4): EPEVTQTPSHQVTQMGQEVILRCVPISNHLYFYWYRQILGQKVEFLVSFYNNEISEKSEIFDDQFSVERPDGSNFTLKIRSTKLEDSAMYFCASSYGRDQREKLFFGSGTQLSVL.

The CDR3 is CASRNTGQYKNIQYF. The CDR3 DNA sequence: TGTGCCAGCAGAAATACAGGGCAGTACAAAAACATTCAGTACTTC. The gene calls are TRBV6-1 and TRBJ2-4, with D possibly being TRBD1 (6 bases). The germline V gene has CDR1 MNHNS and CDR2 SASEGT. The V end lost 6 bases, the J end lost 3 bases, and 15 bases lay between the germline ends. This CDR3 is built from 15 residues.

The chain joins TRBV5-4 to TRBJ2-5, with 8 bases fitting TRBD1. The J call may not be correct, given that the DNA end is closer to TRBJ2-7. Per the germline V gene, CDR1 is SGHNT and CDR2 is YYREEE (reference sequence). The CDR3 loop spans 13 amino acids. In nucleotides, the CDR3 is TGTGCCAGCAGCTCCACAGGGGGCTACGAGCAGTACTTC. Encoded protein: CASSSTGGYEQYF.

V gene TRBV6-5 combines with J gene TRBJ1-2; tentatively, D is TRBD1 (6 bases). The CDR3 totals 15 residues. Germline V gives CDR1 MNHEY, CDR2 SVGAGI. Trimming pared 1 base from V and 4 bases from J, leaving 13 bases between. This CDR3 is CASSYLGAASYGYTF. CDR3 DNA sequence: TGTGCCAGCAGTTACTTGGGGGCAGCTAGCTATGGCTACACCTTC.

The rearrangement links TRBV5-6 to TRBJ2-1; D might be TRBD2 (5 bases). The germline V gene encodes CDR1 SGHDT and CDR2 YYEEEE. V was trimmed by 3 bases and J by 4 bases, leaving 8 bases between them. The CDR3 runs to 13 residues. CDR3 nucleotides: TGTGCCAGCAGCTCGACGGGGTACAATGAGCAGTTCTTC. Encoded protein: CASSSTGYNEQFF.